Each of the 4 T cell receptor beta chains below was sequenced from the same sample in a study of neurological immune-mediated disorders. TCRdb independently ran MiXCR on the 5' RACE reads; one entry per CDR3 protein. The sample lists about 50,000 distinct CDR3 sequences, approximately 4% seen once, with approximately 2.8% in the top ten. The sequenced sample consisted of PBMCs. These receptors came from a man aged 50-59 years with multiple sclerosis.

This clonotype was seen ten or more times. The V gene is TRBV28, the J gene TRBJ2-1, with D perhaps TRBD2 (7 bases). In germline, CDR1 is MDHEN, CDR2 SYDVKM. V shed 7 bases and J shed 1 base, with 14 bases lying between them. This CDR3 has 15 amino acids. The CDR3 reads CASTVGGPSYNEQFF. In DNA, the CDR3 is TGTGCCAGCACCGTCGGGGGGCCGTCCTACAATGAGCAGTTCTTC.

Remarks on this clonotype: At one end, the junction sequence differs from germline, possibly due to a read error. V is TRBV29-1 and J is TRBJ1-5; D unclear. The CDR3 has 13 amino acids. Germline CDR1 is SQVTM and CDR2 is ANQGSEA. CDR3 coding DNA: TGCAGCGTTGGGGGAGCGGTGAATCAGCCCCAGAATTTT. The encoded protein is CSVGGAVNQPQNF.

This clonotype has a handful of counts. This rearrangement joins TRBV9 to TRBJ2-7; TRBD1 aligns across 12 bases. Germline CDR1 is SGDLS and CDR2 is YYNGEE. The CDR3 runs 16 residues. V lost 4 bases and J lost 3; bases outside the gene matches: 8. CDR3 region: CASSLTGTGGFYEQYF. In DNA form, the CDR3 reads TGTGCCAGCAGCCTCACAGGGACAGGGGGCTTCTACGAGCAGTACTTC.

In this sample, this clonotype turned up many times. The chain combines TRBV5-1 with TRBJ1-4; D is undetermined. Germline V CDR1 and CDR2: SGHRS, YFSETQ. CDR3 length equals 17 residues. V lost 0 bases, J lost 5 bases, and 17 bases lay in between. The CDR3 here is CASSLAWVSGPNEKLFF. The CDR3 DNA is TGCGCCAGCAGCTTGGCCTGGGTTTCCGGGCCAAATGAAAAACTGTTTTTT.